A selection of T cell receptor beta chains follows, all from one sample in a study of T cells in localized non-small cell lung cancer. Profiling relied on immunoSEQ multiplex PCR, and the TCRdb table lists in-frame clones only, not all of them. The table includes approximately 7,000 clones, roughly 23% detected once. The specimen comprised lung tumor tissue, sampled before any cancer treatment. The receptors shown here come from a man aged 35 to 69 with stage III squamous cell lung carcinoma. The CDR3 runs from the conserved cysteine through the conserved F or W. A D gene is named only where the DNA matches it firmly. Clone size is shown for a subset of rows, as once, few, many or a class of expanded clone.

clone size	D gene	J gene	CDR3 length	V gene	CDR3 protein	CDR3 DNA
few	TRBD2	TRBJ2-1	14	TRBV19	CASMRTSGYNEQFF	TGTGCCAGTATGAGGACTAGCGGTTACAATGAGCAGTTCTTC
medium-sized	.	TRBJ1-2	13	TRBV6-8	CASQRLSVYGYTF	TGTGCCAGCCAACGACTGAGTGTCTATGGCTACACCTTC
.	.	TRBJ1-2	13	TRBV7-1	CASRLNGGDGYTF	TGTGCCAGCAGATTAAACGGGGGAGATGGCTACACCTTC
.	.	TRBJ2-3	15	TRBV6-1	CASSEGDLIRDTQYF	TGTGCCAGCAGTGAAGGGGACCTAATTCGAGATACGCAGTATTTT
.	TRBD2	TRBJ2-1	16	TRBV6-8	CASSRKTSGRYNEQFF	TGTGCCAGCAGCCGTAAGACTAGCGGGAGATACAATGAGCAGTTCTTC
.	.	TRBJ2-5	13	TRBV14	CASSRDHQETQYF	TGTGCCAGCAGCCGGGACCACCAAGAGACCCAGTACTTC
few	TRBD2	TRBJ2-1	14	TRBV11-3	CASSLGRGSNEQFF	TGTGCCAGCAGCTTAGGTCGCGGGAGTAATGAGCAGTTCTTC
.	.	TRBJ2-7	15	TRBV29-1	CSVEDGDLSSYEQYF	TGCAGCGTTGAAGATGGGGATCTCAGCTCCTACGAGCAGTACTTC
few	TRBD1	TRBJ2-5	14	TRBV28	CASTRTGGLETQYF	TGTGCCAGCACCCGGACAGGGGGCTTGGAGACCCAGTACTTC
medium-sized	TRBD1	TRBJ2-5	15	TRBV6-8	CAISALTGSGETQYF	TGTGCCATCAGTGCATTGACAGGGTCGGGAGAGACCCAGTACTTC
.	TRBD1	TRBJ1-2	14	TRBV5-1	CASSSDRGDYGYTF	TGCGCCAGCAGCTCTGACAGGGGGGACTATGGCTACACCTTC
.	TRBD1	TRBJ2-2	14	TRBV6-8	CASRRQGRTGELFF	TGTGCCAGCAGACGACAGGGCCGAACCGGGGAGCTGTTTTTT
.	TRBD1	TRBJ2-5	13	TRBV29-1	CSVDWTGGETQYF	TGCAGCGTTGATTGGACAGGGGGAGAGACCCAGTACTTC
few	TRBD1	TRBJ1-1	15	TRBV7-6	CASSQETGQHTEAFF	TGTGCCAGCAGCCAAGAAACGGGACAGCACACTGAAGCTTTCTTT
few	.	TRBJ1-2	14	TRBV11-3	CASSLVDGGQGYTF	TGTGCCAGCAGCTTGGTCGACGGGGGCCAAGGCTACACCTTC
.	TRBD2	TRBJ2-3	16	TRBV2	CASRERGGASTDTQYF	TGTGCCAGCAGGGAGCGGGGGGGAGCTAGCACAGATACGCAGTATTTT
few	.	TRBJ2-7	16	TRBV11-3	CASSSGTGTPLYEQYF	TGTGCCAGCAGTTCGGGGACCGGGACACCTCTTTACGAGCAGTACTTC
few	.	TRBJ2-5	14	TRBV11-3	CASSLGDTQETQYF	TGTGCCAGCAGCTTGGGGGACACCCAAGAGACCCAGTACTTC
.	.	TRBJ2-2	15	TRBV11-3	CASSHTRHNTGELFF	TGTGCCAGCAGCCATACCCGACACAACACCGGGGAGCTGTTTTTT
few	.	TRBJ1-1	15	TRBV11-3	CASSGEDTYNTEAFF	TGTGCCAGCAGTGGAGAGGACACTTATAACACTGAAGCTTTCTTT
many	.	TRBJ1-6	17	TRBV11-3	CASSPRQESSYNSPLHF	TGTGCCAGCAGCCCGAGACAGGAGAGCTCCTATAATTCACCCCTCCACTTT
few	.	TRBJ1-1	12	TRBV6-8	CASSRVNTEAFF	TGTGCCAGCAGCAGGGTGAACACTGAAGCTTTCTTT
.	TRBD1	TRBJ2-7	14	TRBV28	CASRGTGAIYEQYF	TGTGCCAGCAGAGGGACAGGGGCTATCTACGAGCAGTACTTC
.	TRBD2	TRBJ2-1	13	TRBV6-8	CASSRGGRNEQFF	TGTGCCAGCAGCCGGGGGGGTAGGAATGAGCAGTTCTTC
.	.	TRBJ1-3	15	TRBV28	CASSSGSYSGNTIYF	TGTGCCAGCAGTTCAGGCAGTTACTCTGGAAACACCATATATTTT
few	TRBD1	TRBJ1-1	14	TRBV11-3	CASSWGQGATEAFF	TGTGCCAGCAGCTGGGGACAGGGGGCTACTGAAGCTTTCTTT
.	.	TRBJ2-2	15	TRBV28	CASSLEIRVAGELFF	TGTGCCAGCAGTTTAGAGATCAGGGTAGCCGGGGAGCTGTTTTTT
few	.	TRBJ1-3	14	TRBV19	CASRQMDAGNTIYF	TGTGCCAGCAGACAAATGGACGCTGGAAACACCATATATTTT
medium-sized	TRBD2	TRBJ2-5	15	TRBV11-3	CASRTSGGLKGTQYF	TGTGCCAGCAGGACTAGCGGGGGCCTCAAGGGGACCCAGTACTTC
.	.	TRBJ1-1	14	TRBV29-1	CSVAPTGRGTEAFF	TGCAGCGTTGCTCCTACTGGGAGGGGGACTGAAGCTTTCTTT
few	.	TRBJ2-2	16	TRBV28	CAIQGPKSQVTGELFF	TGTGCCATCCAAGGCCCAAAATCCCAGGTCACCGGGGAGCTGTTTTTT
once	TRBD1	TRBJ1-2	17	TRBV29-1	CSVEGDPGQGKIYGYTF	TGCAGCGTTGAAGGTGACCCGGGACAGGGAAAAATCTATGGCTACACCTTC
.	.	TRBJ1-3	16	TRBV9	CASSVNSGYSGNTIYF	TGTGCCAGCAGCGTAAACTCAGGATACTCTGGAAACACCATATATTTT
.	.	TRBJ1-3	13	TRBV12-5	CASAQGNQNTIYF	TGTGCTAGTGCTCAGGGGAACCAAAACACCATATATTTT
few	.	TRBJ2-2	16	TRBV12-2	CAGLGVREGLDGELFF	TGTGCCGGCCTAGGGGTACGGGAGGGCCTGGACGGGGAGCTGTTTTTT
few	TRBD2	TRBJ2-2	15	TRBV7-8	CASSTSGSYTGELFF	TGTGCCAGCAGCACTAGCGGGAGCTACACCGGGGAGCTGTTTTTT